The 13 T cell receptor beta chains below all came from one sample that was sequenced in a study of technical replicates of blood from four donors. Profiling relied on immunoSEQ multiplex PCR, and the TCRdb table lists in-frame clones only, not all of them. The sample has around 58,000 clones, about 83% seen once. The sequencing sample was made of PBMCs. The receptors derive from a human donor in good health. Some clones in this sample may be carry-over from other donors' samples.

The gene calls are TRBV7-6 and TRBJ1-4, with D possibly being TRBD1 (5 bases). Deletions cut 6 bases from V and 0 bases from J, with 8 bases between. The germline V gene has CDR1 SGHVS and CDR2 FNYEAQ. CDR3 length: 14 amino acids. The CDR3 loop reads CASRQDATNEKLFF. CDR3 sequence (DNA): TGTGCCAGCAGACAGGATGCAACTAATGAAAAACTGTTTTTT.

The chain's CDR3 is CASSRTVSGRAYEQYF. The CDR3 region has the DNA TGTGCCAGCAGTCGCACTGTTAGCGGGAGGGCCTACGAGCAGTACTTC. The chain carries TRBV28 and TRBJ2-7; 11 positions match TRBD2. Germline assignment: CDR1 MDHEN and CDR2 SYDVKM. Trimming at V came to 5 bases and at J to 2 bases, leaving 8 bases not matched to a gene. The CDR3 consists of 16 residues. The full variable domain, its missing parts supplied by reference TRBV28 and TRBJ2-7, is DVKVTQSSRYLVKRTGEKVFLECVQDMDHENMFWYRQDPGLGLRLIYFSYDVKMKEKGDIPEGYSVSREKKERFSLILESASTNQTSMYLCASSRTVSGRAYEQYFGPGTRLTVT.

The gene calls are TRBV11-3 and TRBJ2-7; D is unresolved. The V gene's germline CDR1 is SGHNT and CDR2 YENEEA. Trimming shortened V by 0 bases and J by 4 bases, and 4 bases separated the two germline ends. This CDR3 is built from 12 residues. The CDR3 DNA reads TGTGCCAGCAGCTTAGACGGGTACGAGCAGTACTTC. Translated, it gives CASSLDGYEQYF.

The chain links TRBV27 to TRBJ2-3, with 9 nucleotides matching TRBD1. Trimming at V came to 1 base and at J to 2 bases, leaving 13 bases not matched to a gene. The CDR3 sequence is 19 residues long. From germline, CDR1 is MNHEY and CDR2 SMNVEV (reference sequence). CDR3 protein: CASSLYVSRGTGNTDTQYF. The CDR3 DNA follows: TGTGCCAGCAGTTTATATGTTTCGCGCGGGACAGGGAACACAGATACGCAGTATTTT.

The chain recombines TRBV5-1 with TRBJ1-1; TRBD1 is a possible D gene (5 bases). Germline V gene data show CDR1 as SGHRS and CDR2 as YFSETQ. CDR3 size: 14 residues. Trimming took 4 bases from V and 3 from J, leaving 13 bases between them. CDR3 sequence reads: CASSAAGGYTEAFF. CDR3 nucleotides: TGCGCCAGCAGCGCCGCCGGGGGTTACACTGAAGCTTTCTTT.

The chain is built from TRBV27 and TRBJ2-5; D is perhaps TRBD1 (5 bases). The CDR3 length is 16 residues. V was trimmed by 5 bases and J by 5 bases, leaving 21 bases between them. Germline values: CDR1 MNHEY, CDR2 SMNVEV (reference sequence). The CDR3 coding sequence is TGTGCCAGCAGTCCCGAAGGGGCGCCGGAGACGGAGACCCAGTACTTC. It translates to CASSPEGAPETETQYF.

This clone is a singleton in its sample. This chain connects TRBV9 to TRBJ1-2, with D perhaps TRBD1 (6 bases). Trimming shortened V by 3 bases and J by 7 bases, and 10 bases separated the two germline ends. The CDR3 runs 12 residues. The germline V gene encodes CDR1 SGDLS and CDR2 YYNGEE. CDR3 sequence: CASSAGGRGYTF. DNA for the CDR3: TGTGCCAGCAGCGCTGGGGGCCGTGGCTACACCTTC.

This chain links TRBV7-8 with TRBJ2-7, with 10 bases that match TRBD2. Germline-derived CDR1 and CDR2 are SGHVS and FQNEAQ. V dropped 1 base and J dropped 4; count of bases not matched to a gene: 7. This CDR3 comprises 16 residues. This chain's CDR3 is CASSLVSSGRRYEQYF. The CDR3 DNA is TGTGCCAGCAGCTTAGTTTCTAGCGGGAGAAGATACGAGCAGTACTTC.

The chain combines TRBV5-1 with TRBJ2-7; 8 bases match TRBD1. This CDR3 is built from 16 residues. The V segment lost 0 bases and the J segment 6 bases; nucleotides outside the gene matches: 11. Germline assignment: CDR1 SGHRS and CDR2 YFSETQ. The CDR3 reads CASSLAAGGPLGEQYF. CDR3 bases: TGCGCCAGCAGCTTGGCGGCAGGGGGCCCCTTGGGCGAGCAGTACTTC.

This chain joins TRBV30 and TRBJ2-7, with 10 bases aligning to TRBD2. From germline, CDR1 is GTSNPN and CDR2 SVGIG (reference sequence). Trimming at V came to 4 bases and at J to 2 bases, leaving 8 bases not matched to a gene. The CDR3 covers 15 residues. This chain's CDR3 is CAWNPGTSETYEQYF. As DNA, the CDR3 is TGTGCCTGGAACCCAGGGACTAGCGAAACCTACGAGCAGTACTTC.

The chain recombines TRBV5-6 with TRBJ2-7; a weak D match, TRBD1 (6 bases). V lost 4 bases and J lost 1, with 9 bases in between. This CDR3 has 13 amino acids. CDR1 and CDR2 from the germline V gene are SGHDT and YYEEEE. The CDR3 sequence: CASSQTGSYEQYF. CDR3 in DNA: TGTGCCAGCAGCCAGACAGGATCCTACGAGCAGTACTTC.

CDR3 DNA sequence: TGTGCCAGCAGCGTAGTGGGGGACAGATTAAACACCATATATTTT. The encoded protein is CASSVVGDRLNTIYF. This chain joins TRBV9 and TRBJ1-3; TRBD1 aligns across 7 bases. This CDR3 has 15 amino acids. V lost 0 bases and J lost 6; bases outside the gene matches: 6. CDR1 and CDR2 (germline): SGDLS, YYNGEE.

The chain carries TRBV7-9 and TRBJ1-2, with a tentative D call TRBD1 (5 bases). Trimming left V 1 base short and J 5 bases short, with 8 bases between. Germline CDR1 is SEHNR and CDR2 is FQNEAQ (reference sequence). The CDR3 totals 13 residues. CDR3 coding DNA: TGTGCCAGCAGCTTAGGGGCAGGGTATGGCTACACCTTC. Its protein product is CASSLGAGYGYTF.